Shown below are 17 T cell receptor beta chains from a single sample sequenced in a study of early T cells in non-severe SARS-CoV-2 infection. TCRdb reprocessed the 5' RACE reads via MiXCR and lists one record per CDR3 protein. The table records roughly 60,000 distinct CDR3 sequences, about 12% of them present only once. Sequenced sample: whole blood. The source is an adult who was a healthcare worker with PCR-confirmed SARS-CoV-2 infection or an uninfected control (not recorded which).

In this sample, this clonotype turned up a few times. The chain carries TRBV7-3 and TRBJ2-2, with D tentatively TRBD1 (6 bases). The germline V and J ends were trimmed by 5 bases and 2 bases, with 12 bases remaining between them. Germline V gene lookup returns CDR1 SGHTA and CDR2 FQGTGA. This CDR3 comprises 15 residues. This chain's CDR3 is CASSPGQTNTGELFF. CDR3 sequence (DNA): TGTGCCAGCAGCCCCGGACAGACCAACACCGGGGAGCTGTTTTTT.

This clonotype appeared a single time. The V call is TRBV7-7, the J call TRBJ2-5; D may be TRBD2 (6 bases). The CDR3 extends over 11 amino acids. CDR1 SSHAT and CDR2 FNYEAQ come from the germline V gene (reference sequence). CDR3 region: CASGNRGTQYF. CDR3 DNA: TGTGCTAGCGGAAATCGGGGGACCCAGTACTTC.

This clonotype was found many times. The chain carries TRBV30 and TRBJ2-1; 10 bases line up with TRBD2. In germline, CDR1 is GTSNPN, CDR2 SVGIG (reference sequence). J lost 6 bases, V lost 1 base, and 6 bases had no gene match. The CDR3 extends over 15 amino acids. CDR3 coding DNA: TGTGCCTGGAGTGCCCTAGCGGGGGAAGGCAATGAGCAGTTCTTC. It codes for CAWSALAGEGNEQFF.

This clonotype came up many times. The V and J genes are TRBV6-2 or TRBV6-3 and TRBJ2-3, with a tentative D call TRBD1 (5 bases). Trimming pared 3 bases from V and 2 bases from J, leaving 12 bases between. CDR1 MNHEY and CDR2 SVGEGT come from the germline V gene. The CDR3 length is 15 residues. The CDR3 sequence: CASSYGASVTDTQYF. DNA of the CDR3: TGTGCCAGCAGTTATGGGGCGTCGGTCACAGATACGCAGTATTTT.

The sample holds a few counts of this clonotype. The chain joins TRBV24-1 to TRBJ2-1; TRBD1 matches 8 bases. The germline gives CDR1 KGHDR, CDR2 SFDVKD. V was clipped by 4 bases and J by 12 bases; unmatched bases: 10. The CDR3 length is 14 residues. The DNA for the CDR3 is TGTGCCACCAGTGAACGACAGGGGCCTACCGGGCAGTTCTTC. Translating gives CATSERQGPTGQFF.

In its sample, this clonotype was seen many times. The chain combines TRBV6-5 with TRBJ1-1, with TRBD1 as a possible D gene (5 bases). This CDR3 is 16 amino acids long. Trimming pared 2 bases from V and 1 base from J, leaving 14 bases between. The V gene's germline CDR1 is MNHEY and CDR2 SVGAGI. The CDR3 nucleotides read TGTGCCAGCAGTTACCAGGGACTGACAGAGAACACTGAAGCTTTCTTT. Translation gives CASSYQGLTENTEAFF.

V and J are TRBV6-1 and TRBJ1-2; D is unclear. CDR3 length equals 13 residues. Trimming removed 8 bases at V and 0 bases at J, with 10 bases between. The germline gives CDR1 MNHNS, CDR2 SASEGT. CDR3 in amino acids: CASLWVSNYGYTF. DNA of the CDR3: TGTGCCAGCTTATGGGTCTCTAACTATGGCTACACCTTC.

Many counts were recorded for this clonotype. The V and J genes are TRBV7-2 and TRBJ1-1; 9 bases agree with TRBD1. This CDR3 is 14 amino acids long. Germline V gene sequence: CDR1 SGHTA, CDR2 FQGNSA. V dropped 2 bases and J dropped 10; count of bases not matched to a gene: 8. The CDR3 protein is CASSLTGGVGGAFF. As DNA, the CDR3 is TGTGCCAGCAGCTTAACAGGGGGCGTGGGAGGAGCTTTCTTT.

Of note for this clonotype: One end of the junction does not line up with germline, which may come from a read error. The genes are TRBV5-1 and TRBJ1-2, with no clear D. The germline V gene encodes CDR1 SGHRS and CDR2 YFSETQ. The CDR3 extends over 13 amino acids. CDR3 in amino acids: CVSSPTTVHGYTF. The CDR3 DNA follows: TGCGTCAGCAGCCCTACAACGGTCCATGGCTACACCTTC.

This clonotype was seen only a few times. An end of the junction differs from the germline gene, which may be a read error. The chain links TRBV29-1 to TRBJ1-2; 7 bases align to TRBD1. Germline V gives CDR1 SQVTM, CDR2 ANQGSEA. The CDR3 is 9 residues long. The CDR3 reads CSVGGTVPF. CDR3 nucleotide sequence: TGCAGCGTTGGAGGGACAGTCCCCTTC.

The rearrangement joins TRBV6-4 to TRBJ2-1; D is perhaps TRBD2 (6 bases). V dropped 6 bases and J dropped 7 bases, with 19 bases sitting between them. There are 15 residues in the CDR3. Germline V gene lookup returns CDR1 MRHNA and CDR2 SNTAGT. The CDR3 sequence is CASSQSARGGNEQFF. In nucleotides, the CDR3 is TGTGCCAGCAGCCAATCGGCGCGTGGAGGGAATGAGCAGTTCTTC.

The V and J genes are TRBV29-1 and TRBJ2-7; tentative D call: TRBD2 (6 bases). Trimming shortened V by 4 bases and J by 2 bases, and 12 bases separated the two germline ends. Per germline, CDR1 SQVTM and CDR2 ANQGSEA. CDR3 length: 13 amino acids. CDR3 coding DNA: TGCAGCGTTGGCAGGGCGGGGACCTACGAGCAGTACTTC. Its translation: CSVGRAGTYEQYF.

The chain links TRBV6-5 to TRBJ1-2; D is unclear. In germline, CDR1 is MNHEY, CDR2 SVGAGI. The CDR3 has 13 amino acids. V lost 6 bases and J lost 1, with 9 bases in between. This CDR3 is CASSDTLNYGYTF. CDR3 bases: TGTGCCAGCAGCGATACACTTAACTATGGCTACACCTTC.

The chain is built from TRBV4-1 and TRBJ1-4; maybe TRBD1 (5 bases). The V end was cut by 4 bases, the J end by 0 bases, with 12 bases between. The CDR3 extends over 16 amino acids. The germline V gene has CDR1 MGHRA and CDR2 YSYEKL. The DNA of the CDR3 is TGCGCCAGCAGCCTAGCCGGGACTGCAACTAATGAAAAACTGTTTTTT. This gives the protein CASSLAGTATNEKLFF.

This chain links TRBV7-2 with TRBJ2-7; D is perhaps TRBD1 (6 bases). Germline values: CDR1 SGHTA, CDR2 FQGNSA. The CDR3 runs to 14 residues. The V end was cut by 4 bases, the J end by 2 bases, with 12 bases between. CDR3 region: CASSSNRVAYEQYF. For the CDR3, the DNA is TGTGCCAGCAGCTCCAACAGGGTTGCCTACGAGCAGTACTTC.

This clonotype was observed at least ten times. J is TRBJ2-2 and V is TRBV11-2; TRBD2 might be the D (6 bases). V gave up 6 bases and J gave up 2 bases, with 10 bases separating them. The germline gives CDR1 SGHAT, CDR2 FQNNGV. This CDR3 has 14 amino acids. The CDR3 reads CASRPGVNTGELFF. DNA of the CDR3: TGTGCCAGCAGACCGGGGGTTAACACCGGGGAGCTGTTTTTT.

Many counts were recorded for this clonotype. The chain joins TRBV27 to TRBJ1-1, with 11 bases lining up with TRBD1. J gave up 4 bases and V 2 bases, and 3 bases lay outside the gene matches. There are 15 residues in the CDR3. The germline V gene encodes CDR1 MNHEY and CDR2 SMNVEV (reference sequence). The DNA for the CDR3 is TGTGCCAGCAGTTTAAGTGGGACAGGGGGCACTGAAGCTTTCTTT. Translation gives CASSLSGTGGTEAFF.